Following are 30 T cell receptor beta chains from one sample sequenced in a study of EBV T-cell therapy then PD-1 blockade in nasopharyngeal carcinoma. Antigens for these TCRs are unknown. Repertoires were generated with immunoSEQ multiplex PCR, while TCRdb's copy carries only in-frame clones and drops some. The table has some 20,000 clones, roughly 84% seen once; the top ten hold around a third. As for treatment: AdE1-LMPpoly-expanded autologous EBV-specific T-cell therapy followed by anti-PD-1 nivolumab. The sequenced sample was CD8+ T cells from blood, obtained at roughly day 32 from a patient whose treatment included autologous EBV-specific T cells and nivolumab. These TCRs come from a man aged 35 to 55 with nasopharyngeal carcinoma.

The chain carries TRBV6-5 and TRBJ1-1; a possible D gene is TRBD1 (6 bases). Germline CDR1 and CDR2: MNHEY and SVGAGI. The CDR3 is 13 residues long. V was shortened by 2 bases and J by 4 bases, with 8 bases between the two germline ends. The CDR3 DNA reads TGTGCCAGCAGTTACGGGGGGGCCACTGAAGCTTTCTTT. It yields the protein CASSYGGATEAFF.

CDR3 in DNA: TGTGCCAGCAGGACCCCGGGTGGCCCCGCTGGGGCCAACGTCCTGACTTTC. This translates into CASRTPGGPAGANVLTF. The gene calls are TRBV7-3 and TRBJ2-6; D gene ambiguous. From germline, CDR1 is SGHTA and CDR2 FQGTGA. This CDR3 has 17 amino acids. The V and J ends lost 6 bases and 2 bases respectively, with 17 bases between them.

V is TRBV13 and J is TRBJ1-5; 10 bases map to TRBD1. Germline V gene lookup returns CDR1 PRHDT and CDR2 FYEKMQ (reference sequence). The CDR3 length is 14 residues. The V gene end was trimmed by 5 bases and the J gene end by 4 bases; junction bases not matched to a gene: 2. The CDR3 coding sequence is TGTGCCAGCAGCCGGACAGGGGGGAATCAGCCCCAGCATTTT. This codes for CASSRTGGNQPQHF.

This chain uses TRBV7-9 with TRBJ2-7; TRBD1 matches at 8 bases. V was pared by 5 bases and J by 0 bases, with 6 bases of the junction left unmatched. Looked up from germline, CDR1 is SEHNR and CDR2 is FQNEAQ (reference sequence). This CDR3 spans 15 amino acids. The CDR3 is CASSDGQGGSYEQYF. CDR3 DNA sequence: TGTGCCAGCAGCGATGGACAGGGAGGCTCCTACGAGCAGTACTTC.

This chain links TRBV6-2 or TRBV6-3 with TRBJ2-1, with 10 bases lining up with TRBD2. This CDR3 has 15 amino acids. J lost 2 bases, V lost 3 bases, and 1 base had no gene match. Germline CDR1 reads MNHEY; CDR2 reads SVGEGT. CDR3 sequence reads: CASSYLAGAYNEQFF. The CDR3 DNA reads TGTGCCAGCAGTTATCTAGCGGGGGCCTACAATGAGCAGTTCTTC.

This clone is termed medium-sized. V and J are TRBV6-4 and TRBJ2-1; 11 bases match TRBD2. V gave up 4 bases and J gave up 5 bases; unmatched junction bases: 4. Germline V CDR1 and CDR2: MRHNA, SNTAGT. This CDR3 is built from 15 residues. CDR3 in amino acids: CASSVLAGANNEQFF. As DNA, the CDR3 is TGTGCCAGCAGTGTACTAGCGGGGGCAAACAATGAGCAGTTCTTC.

The chain carries TRBV9 and TRBJ1-3; D is possibly TRBD1 (6 bases). V was clipped by 2 bases and J by 4 bases, with 16 bases between them. Germline loops: CDR1 SGDLS, CDR2 YYNGEE. The CDR3 totals 16 residues. CDR3 in amino acids: CASSVTGRSTGNTIYF. In DNA form, the CDR3 reads TGTGCCAGCAGCGTTACAGGGAGGAGTACGGGAAACACCATATATTTT.

This chain links TRBV6-1 with TRBJ1-5; 7 nucleotides line up with TRBD1. Germline CDR1 MNHNS, CDR2 SASEGT. The CDR3 is 13 residues long. V gave up 10 bases and J gave up 5 bases; unmatched junction bases: 8. The CDR3 DNA reads TGTGCCACTTCGAGGGACAGACATCAGCCCCAGCATTTT. It specifies CATSRDRHQPQHF.

CDR3 coding DNA: TGTGCCTTAGAAGGGGACAGTGTATTGAACACTGAAGCTTTCTTT. It is translated as CALEGDSVLNTEAFF. The chain recombines TRBV30 with TRBJ1-1, with TRBD1 matching over 7 bases. This CDR3 comprises 15 residues. CDR1 and CDR2 from the germline V gene are GTSNPN and SVGIG (reference sequence). The V segment lost 7 bases and the J segment 0 bases; nucleotides outside the gene matches: 11.

The CDR3 loop is CASSEGTGANEKLFF. The DNA for the CDR3 is TGTGCCAGCAGTGAAGGGACAGGGGCGAATGAAAAACTGTTTTTT. The chain couples TRBV6-4 to TRBJ1-4; 10 positions match TRBD1. The J segment lost 5 bases and the V segment lost 3 bases, leaving 3 bases of the junction unmatched. This CDR3 spans 15 amino acids. Germline-derived CDR1 and CDR2 are MRHNA and SNTAGT.

The gene calls are TRBV15 and TRBJ2-1; TRBD1 matches at 8 bases. The V gene's germline CDR1 is LNHNV and CDR2 YYDKDF (reference sequence). V shed 3 bases and J 1 base; nucleotides not matched to a gene: 5. The CDR3 sequence is 16 residues long. This chain's CDR3 is CATSSWTGNSYNEQFF. CDR3 nucleotides: TGTGCCACCAGCAGTTGGACAGGGAATTCCTACAATGAGCAGTTCTTC.

V gene TRBV5-1 combines with J gene TRBJ2-1, with 11 bases matching TRBD2. V was pared by 3 bases and J by 9 bases, with 2 bases of the junction left unmatched. The CDR3 runs to 13 residues. Germline lookup yields CDR1 SGHRS and CDR2 YFSETQ. The CDR3 here is CASSSLAGAEQFF. In DNA, the CDR3 is TGCGCCAGCAGCTCACTAGCGGGGGCTGAGCAGTTCTTC.

The J gene is TRBJ1-5, the V gene TRBV9; D may be TRBD1 (5 bases). CDR1 is SGDLS, CDR2 YYNGEE, per germline. The CDR3 covers 14 residues. V was cut by 1 base and J by 1 base, with 6 bases left in between. CDR3 nucleotide sequence: TGTGCCAGCAGCGTATGGGGCAGCAATCAGCCCCAGCATTTT. It yields the protein CASSVWGSNQPQHF.

This clone was seen once. V gene TRBV7-9 combines with J gene TRBJ1-1, with D uncertain. The germline V and J ends were trimmed by 5 bases and 0 bases, with 16 bases remaining between them. CDR3 size: 16 residues. The germline V gene encodes CDR1 SEHNR and CDR2 FQNEAQ (reference sequence). The CDR3 nucleotides are TGTGCCAGCAGCCAGCACAAGATTGTCATGAACACTGAAGCTTTCTTT. It encodes CASSQHKIVMNTEAFF.

This chain joins TRBV6-5 and TRBJ1-2, with 9 positions matching TRBD1. After removal of 1 base from V and 5 bases from J, the junction contained 5 bases not matched to a gene. The CDR3 extends over 15 amino acids. The germline V gene encodes CDR1 MNHEY and CDR2 SVGAGI. The CDR3 protein is CASSYLGDRAYGYTF. The CDR3 region has the DNA TGTGCCAGCAGTTACTTAGGGGACAGGGCGTATGGCTACACCTTC.

In its sample, this clone was seen a few times. Distinct nucleotide sequences in the sample also encode this CDR3. CDR3 residues: CASSLEMNTEAFF. The CDR3 DNA reads as TGTGCCAGCAGCTTGGAGATGAACACTGAAGCTTTCTTT. The J gene is TRBJ1-1, the V gene TRBV5-4; unclear D gene. Germline assignment: CDR1 SGHNT and CDR2 YYREEE (reference sequence). Trimming took off 0 bases at V and 0 bases at J, with 3 bases between the two ends. This CDR3 has 13 residues. Complete variable domain (other parts from reference TRBV5-4 and TRBJ1-1): ETGVTQSPTHLIKTRGQQVTLRCSSQSGHNTVSWYQQALGQGPQFIFQYYREEENGRGNFPPRFSGLQFPNYSSELNVNALELDDSALYLCASSLEMNTEAFFGQGTRLTVV.

V usage is TRBV6-6 and J usage is TRBJ2-7; D is ambiguous. The CDR3 consists of 12 residues. CDR1 is MNHNY, CDR2 SVGAGI, per germline (reference sequence). V dropped 2 bases and J dropped 4 bases, with 6 bases sitting between them. The CDR3 reads CASSYQAYEQYF. The CDR3 nucleotides read TGTGCCAGCAGTTACCAGGCGTACGAGCAGTACTTC.

This sequence joins TRBV2 and TRBJ2-7; 9 nucleotides align to TRBD1. The CDR3 has 12 residues. CDR1 is SNHLY and CDR2 is FYNNEI in the germline V gene. V lost 10 bases to trimming and J lost 7 bases; unmatched junction nucleotides: 8. Here the CDR3 DNA reads TGTGCCACCCACAGGGGGCGCGGTGAGCAGTACTTC. Its translation is CATHRGRGEQYF.

The chain is built from TRBV6-2 or TRBV6-3 and TRBJ2-7; D is unclear. The CDR3 is 16 residues long. CDR1 and CDR2 from the germline V gene are MNHEY and SVGEGT. Trimming stripped 2 bases from V and 0 bases from J, with 14 bases between. CDR3 sequence (DNA): TGTGCCAGCAGTTACCTAAGAGACTTTCTCTCCTACGAGCAGTACTTC. Translation: CASSYLRDFLSYEQYF.

The gene calls are TRBV28 and TRBJ2-7, with 9 bases identical to TRBD1. The CDR3 has 17 amino acids. Germline assignment: CDR1 MDHEN and CDR2 SYDVKM. Unmatched junction bases numbered 14, after V lost 3 bases and J lost 5 bases. The CDR3 DNA reads TGTGCCAGCAGTTTGGGGTCCCTCCGGGACAGGGATCACGAGCAGTACTTC. Residues: CASSLGSLRDRDHEQYF.

J is TRBJ1-6 and V is TRBV4-3; D is unclear. Germline loops: CDR1 LGHNA, CDR2 YSLEER. This CDR3 spans 18 amino acids. The germline V and J ends were trimmed by 3 bases and 7 bases, with 22 bases remaining between them. The CDR3 is CASSHDTRLGIENSPLHF. The CDR3, as DNA: TGCGCCAGCAGCCACGACACCCGGCTGGGGATCGAAAATTCACCCCTCCACTTT.

The chain uses TRBV9 and TRBJ2-1; TRBD2 aligns across 10 bases. Germline V gene sequence: CDR1 SGDLS, CDR2 YYNGEE. With V trimmed by 4 bases and J by 8 bases, 9 bases remained unmatched. This CDR3 contains 15 residues. The CDR3 DNA reads as TGTGCCAGCAGCCAATCTCTAGCGGGGGAGTATGAGCAGTTCTTC. This codes for CASSQSLAGEYEQFF.

The V call is TRBV7-9, the J call TRBJ2-7, with a weak D call TRBD2 (6 bases). From germline, CDR1 is SEHNR and CDR2 FQNEAQ (reference sequence). V lost 4 bases and J lost 1, with 14 bases in between. This CDR3 region has 15 residues. CDR3 in amino acids: CASSSGEDGSYEQYF. The CDR3 bases are TGTGCCAGCAGCTCTGGGGAGGATGGGTCCTACGAGCAGTACTTC.

The chain joins TRBV15 to TRBJ1-1; D is perhaps TRBD1 (5 bases). Trimming took 3 bases from V and 0 from J, leaving 11 bases between them. CDR3 size: 15 residues. Per germline, CDR1 LNHNV and CDR2 YYDKDF (reference sequence). This chain's CDR3 is CATSRRDGMNTEAFF. DNA of the CDR3: TGTGCCACCAGCAGGAGGGACGGGATGAACACTGAAGCTTTCTTT.

The genes are TRBV6-1 and TRBJ1-2; TRBD1 might be the D (6 bases). This CDR3 spans 15 amino acids. Germline CDR1 and CDR2: MNHNS and SASEGT. V dropped 0 bases and J dropped 4 bases, with 12 bases sitting between them. DNA for the CDR3: TGTGCCAGCAGTGAAGCCGGGCAGGGGACCTATGGCTACACCTTC. It specifies CASSEAGQGTYGYTF.

The chain links TRBV7-3 to TRBJ2-3; possibly TRBD1 for D (6 bases). The CDR3 length is 19 residues. CDR1 is SGHTA, CDR2 FQGTGA, per germline. The ends were cut back, 0 bases at V and 2 bases at J, with 21 bases in the middle. The CDR3 region is CASSLTGLTGNLDTDTQYF. The DNA of the CDR3 is TGTGCCAGCAGCTTAACGGGGCTCACAGGGAATTTAGACACAGATACGCAGTATTTT. Full variable domain (missing parts from reference TRBV7-3 and TRBJ2-3): GAGVSQTPSNKVTEKGKYVELRCDPISGHTALYWYRQSLGQGPEFLIYFQGTGAADDSGLPNDRFFAVRPEGSVSTLKIQRTERGDSAVYLCASSLTGLTGNLDTDTQYFGPGTRLTVL.

Remarks on this clone: One end of the junction is discordant with germline, which a read error may explain. The chain is built from TRBV2 and TRBJ1-4, with 7 bases that match TRBD1. CDR1 SNHLY and CDR2 FYNNEI come from the germline V gene. This CDR3 has 14 residues. In DNA, the CDR3 is TGTGCCAGCAGAGTCGACAGGGAGTATGAAAAACCGTTTTTT. It yields the protein CASRVDREYEKPFF.

This clone is classed as medium-sized. The J gene is TRBJ2-7, the V gene TRBV9, with TRBD1 identical over 9 bases. The CDR3 totals 15 residues. CDR1 is SGDLS and CDR2 is YYNGEE in the germline V gene. After removal of 3 bases from V and 2 bases from J, the junction contained 6 bases not matched to a gene. As DNA, the CDR3 is TGTGCCAGCAGCGACGACGGGACAGGGACCTACGAGCAGTACTTC. Protein sequence: CASSDDGTGTYEQYF. Looking up the rest from reference TRBV9 and TRBJ2-7 gives the full variable domain: DSGVTQTPKHLITATGQRVTLRCSPRSGDLSVYWYQQSLDQGLQFLIQYYNGEERAKGNILERFSAQQFPDLHSELNLSSLELGDSALYFCASSDDGTGTYEQYFGPGTRLTVT.

The sample holds one count of this clone. The CDR3 DNA follows: TGTGCCCAGGGGGAAGCTAACTATGGCTACACCTTC. Translated, it gives CAQGEANYGYTF. The chain employs TRBV2 and TRBJ1-2; 7 bases are a match to TRBD1. Germline V gene data show CDR1 as SNHLY and CDR2 as FYNNEI. The CDR3 is 12 residues long. With 11 bases clipped from V and 0 bases from J, the junction kept 3 bases outside the gene matches.

The chain carries TRBV28 and TRBJ2-2; D not resolved. V was shortened by 3 bases and J by 1 base, with 12 bases between the two germline ends. CDR3 length: 16 amino acids. CDR1 is MDHEN and CDR2 is SYDVKM in the germline V gene. CDR3 sequence (DNA): TGTGCCAGCAGTTTGCTGGTCTCCCTGAACACCGGGGAGCTGTTTTTT. Protein sequence: CASSLLVSLNTGELFF.